One sample yielded the 20 T cell receptor beta chains listed below, sequenced in a study of radiotherapy plus CTLA-4 blockade in lung cancer. Sequencing used immunoSEQ multiplex PCR; TCRdb keeps in-frame clones, though not all of them. The data contain tens of thousands of clones, nearly 90% of them seen just once; the ten biggest clones take up 7.8%. The sequencing here drew on peripheral blood, taken from a patient treated with radiotherapy plus ipilimumab. The receptor set was obtained from a human donor with non-small cell lung cancer whose response to radiotherapy plus ipilimumab could not be evaluated.

The chain has TRBV29-1 and TRBJ1-1; D might be TRBD1 (5 bases). Trimming took 6 bases from V and 1 from J, leaving 6 bases between them. This CDR3 has 11 residues. Per the germline V gene, CDR1 is SQVTM and CDR2 is ANQGSEA. The CDR3 region has the DNA TGCAGCGTCGGACAGAACACTGAAGCTTTCTTT. This sequence encodes CSVGQNTEAFF.

This sequence joins TRBV5-1 and TRBJ2-3; 7 bases match TRBD1. The CDR3 is 13 amino acids. Germline assignment: CDR1 SGHRS and CDR2 YFSETQ. Trimming removed 7 bases from V and 2 bases from J; junction bases left unmatched: 4. For the CDR3, the DNA is TGCGCCAGCGAAACAGGGGACACAGATACGCAGTATTTT. Amino acid sequence: CASETGDTDTQYF.

This clone has a single count. V gene TRBV4-2 combines with J gene TRBJ1-1; the D gene is possibly TRBD1 (6 bases). Germline-derived CDR1 and CDR2 are LGHNA and YNFKEQ. V lost 1 base, J lost 2 bases, and 8 bases lay in between. CDR3 size: 14 residues. The CDR3 region is CASSQGTANTEAFF. The CDR3 nucleotides read TGTGCCAGCAGCCAAGGGACAGCTAACACTGAAGCTTTCTTT.

The chain links TRBV5-4 to TRBJ2-5, with D possibly TRBD2 on 7 matching bases. CDR3 size: 15 residues. With 2 bases removed from V and 5 bases from J, the gap between germline ends came to 16 bases. CDR1 and CDR2 (germline): SGHNT, YYREEE (reference sequence). The CDR3 here is CASSFGGGARETQYF. In nucleotides, the CDR3 is TGTGCCAGCAGCTTCGGTGGGGGGGCTAGGGAGACCCAGTACTTC.

The rearrangement links TRBV6-1 to TRBJ2-7; 9 nucleotides line up with TRBD1. Germline V gives CDR1 MNHNS, CDR2 SASEGT. The CDR3 has 15 amino acids. Losses at the gene ends were 6 bases for V and 9 bases for J; bases not matched to a gene: 15. The CDR3 loop is CASSQGGTGPHGQYF. CDR3 DNA: TGTGCCAGCAGCCAAGGGGGGACAGGGCCCCATGGGCAGTACTTC.

This chain joins TRBV11-3 and TRBJ1-1, with no clear D. Germline V CDR1 and CDR2: SGHNT, YENEEA. The CDR3 runs to 16 residues. V lost 2 bases and J lost 1, with 14 bases in between. CDR3 nucleotides: TGTGCCAGCAGCTTACCGGGATTCTTGCGGAACACTGAAGCTTTCTTT. Its translation is CASSLPGFLRNTEAFF.

The chain couples TRBV6-1 to TRBJ2-3; TRBD1 matches at 12 bases. In germline, CDR1 is MNHNS, CDR2 SASEGT. This CDR3 region has 15 residues. V shed 1 base, J shed 6 bases, and the junction held 2 bases outside the gene matches. This chain's CDR3 is CASSEGDRGRDTQYF. CDR3 sequence (DNA): TGTGCCAGCAGTGAAGGGGACAGGGGGCGCGATACGCAGTATTTT.

The rearrangement links TRBV19 to TRBJ2-7; TRBD2 aligns across 10 bases. Germline-derived CDR1 and CDR2 are LNHDA and SQIVND (reference sequence). The CDR3 sequence is 15 residues long. V shed 5 bases, J shed 1 base, and the junction held 5 bases outside the gene matches. CDR3 residues: CASSSLAGISYEQYF. The CDR3 nucleotides are TGTGCCAGTAGTTCACTAGCGGGGATTTCCTACGAGCAGTACTTC.

This rearrangement joins TRBV9 to TRBJ2-2; 8 nucleotides line up with TRBD2. CDR1 SGDLS and CDR2 YYNGEE come from the germline V gene. J lost 3 bases, V lost 4 bases, and 5 bases had no gene match. CDR3 length: 15 amino acids. The CDR3 region is CASSRRGADTGELFF. The DNA for the CDR3 is TGTGCCAGCAGCAGGCGGGGGGCCGACACCGGGGAGCTGTTTTTT.

This rearrangement joins TRBV25-1 to TRBJ1-1, with TRBD1 as a possible D gene (6 bases). CDR1 MGHDK and CDR2 SYGVNS come from the germline V gene. There are 15 residues in the CDR3. Trimming stripped 1 base from V and 0 bases from J, with 9 bases between. CDR3 nucleotides: TGTGCCAGCAGTGAATTTGACAGGATGAACACTGAAGCTTTCTTT. As protein: CASSEFDRMNTEAFF.

The chain joins TRBV7-2 to TRBJ1-1; D possibly corresponds to TRBD1 (6 bases). V lost 1 base to trimming and J lost 4 bases, with 7 bases between them. The germline V gene encodes CDR1 SGHTA and CDR2 FQGNSA. This CDR3 contains 13 residues. The CDR3 loop reads CASSLGGRTEAFF. The CDR3, as DNA: TGTGCCAGCAGCTTAGGGGGGCGCACTGAAGCTTTCTTT.

The rearrangement links TRBV2 to TRBJ2-1; 9 bases agree with TRBD2. The CDR3 consists of 16 residues. Trimming cost V 6 bases and J 1 base; bases outside gene matches: 7. The germline V gene encodes CDR1 SNHLY and CDR2 FYNNEI. CDR3 sequence (DNA): TGTGCCAGCAGAAAAAGCGGGGGGCTATCCTACAATGAGCAGTTCTTC. Translating it yields CASRKSGGLSYNEQFF.

The chain recombines TRBV7-6 with TRBJ1-1; 12 positions agree with TRBD1. Germline V lookup: CDR1 SGHVS, CDR2 FNYEAQ. The CDR3 has 20 residues. Germline trimming cut 4 bases from V and 0 bases from J; bases unmatched to any gene: 15. The CDR3 coding sequence is TGTGCCAGCAGCTGGAACCTCGGGACAGGGGGCAGGAGCATGAACACTGAAGCTTTCTTT. Translating it yields CASSWNLGTGGRSMNTEAFF.

The chain recombines TRBV19 with TRBJ2-7; the match to TRBD1 covers 8 bases. Trimming removed 6 bases from V and 3 bases from J; junction bases left unmatched: 10. CDR1 and CDR2 from the germline V gene are LNHDA and SQIVND (reference sequence). CDR3 length: 15 amino acids. CDR3 nucleotides: TGTGCCAGTAGCCCTCAGACAGGGGTCCGCTACGAGCAGTACTTC. Its translation is CASSPQTGVRYEQYF.

This clone has a handful of counts. J is TRBJ1-5 and V is TRBV6-5; 8 nucleotides agree with TRBD1. The CDR3 has 13 residues. Trimming removed 6 bases from V and 7 bases from J; junction bases left unmatched: 5. Germline loops: CDR1 MNHEY, CDR2 SVGAGI. For the CDR3, the DNA is TGTGCCAGCAGCTCAGACAGGGGACAGCCCCAGCATTTT. The encoded protein is CASSSDRGQPQHF.

The chain links TRBV7-9 to TRBJ2-5; D is perhaps TRBD1 (5 bases). V lost 0 bases, J lost 4 bases, and 9 bases lay in between. From germline, CDR1 is SEHNR and CDR2 FQNEAQ (reference sequence). CDR3 length: 14 residues. The CDR3 is CASSLAGQGETQYF. DNA of the CDR3: TGTGCCAGCAGCTTAGCGGGCCAGGGAGAGACCCAGTACTTC.

The gene calls are TRBV5-8 and TRBJ2-1; a possible D gene is TRBD2 (5 bases). Trimming stripped 7 bases from V and 9 bases from J, with 17 bases between. The CDR3 contains 13 residues. Germline V gene lookup returns CDR1 SGHTS and CDR2 YDEGEE. Here the CDR3 DNA reads TGTGCCAGCCGAACGAGGGCCTTAGGTGAGCAGTTCTTC. This encodes CASRTRALGEQFF.

The chain recombines TRBV4-3 with TRBJ2-1; 8 bases are shared with TRBD2. V was pared by 0 bases and J by 6 bases, with 19 bases of the junction left unmatched. Germline V gene lookup returns CDR1 LGHNA and CDR2 YSLEER. CDR3 length: 20 residues. CDR3 loop: CASSQDVSGRGGRAFNEQFF. CDR3 DNA sequence: TGCGCCAGCAGCCAAGACGTAAGCGGGAGAGGGGGTAGGGCCTTCAATGAGCAGTTCTTC.

There are a few counts of this clone. This sequence joins TRBV7-8 and TRBJ1-3, with 7 positions matching TRBD1. Germline trimming cut 5 bases from V and 5 bases from J; bases unmatched to any gene: 9. Germline loops: CDR1 SGHVS, CDR2 FQNEAQ. The CDR3 is 15 amino acids. Here the CDR3 DNA reads TGTGCCAGCAGCCCGCGACAGGGTGCGAGAAACACCATATATTTT. Residues: CASSPRQGARNTIYF.

The sample holds one count of this clone. The V gene is TRBV7-2, the J gene TRBJ1-1, with no clear D. V dropped 0 bases and J dropped 6 bases, with 8 bases sitting between them. The germline V gene has CDR1 SGHTA and CDR2 FQGNSA. The CDR3 has 13 amino acids. The DNA of the CDR3 is TGTGCCAGCAGCTTAGCAATTTTCTCTGAAGCTTTCTTT. This codes for CASSLAIFSEAFF.